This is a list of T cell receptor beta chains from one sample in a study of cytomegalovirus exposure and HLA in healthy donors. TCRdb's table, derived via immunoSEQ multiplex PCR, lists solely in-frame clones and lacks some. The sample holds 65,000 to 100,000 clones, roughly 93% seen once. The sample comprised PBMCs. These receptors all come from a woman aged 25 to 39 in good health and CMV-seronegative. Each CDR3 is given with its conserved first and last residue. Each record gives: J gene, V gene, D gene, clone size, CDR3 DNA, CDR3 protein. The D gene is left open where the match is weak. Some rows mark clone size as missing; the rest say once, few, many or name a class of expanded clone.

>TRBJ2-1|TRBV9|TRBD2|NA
TGTGCCAGCAGCGCATTAGCGGGAGGGCCATTAGGGGGGAATGAGCAGTTCTTC
CASSALAGGPLGGNEQFF
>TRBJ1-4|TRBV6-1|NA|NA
TGTGCCAGCAGTGTATTAGCAACTAATGAAAAACTGTTTTTT
CASSVLATNEKLFF
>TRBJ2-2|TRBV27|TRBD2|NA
TGTGCCAGCAGTCCCCGGACTAGCGGGGGGTTGGTTGCCGGGGAGCTGTTTTTT
CASSPRTSGGLVAGELFF
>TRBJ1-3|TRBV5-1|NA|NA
TGCGCCAGCAGCTTTGGGGGCATCTCTGGAAACACCATATATTTT
CASSFGGISGNTIYF
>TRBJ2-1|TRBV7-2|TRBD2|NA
TGTGCCAGCAGCCTAGTTAGCGGGGGGTCGTACAATGAGCAGTTCTTC
CASSLVSGGSYNEQFF
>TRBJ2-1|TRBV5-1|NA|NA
TGCGCCAGCAGCTTGGCCGGGGATAGCTCCTACAATGAGCAGTTCTTC
CASSLAGDSSYNEQFF
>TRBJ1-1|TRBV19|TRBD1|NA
TGTGCCAGTAGTACTCGGGACAGAGAAAACACTGAAGCTTTCTTT
CASSTRDRENTEAFF
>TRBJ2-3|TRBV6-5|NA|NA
TGTGCCAGCAGTTCGATCCCCGGCGAGGGCACAGATACGCAGTATTTT
CASSSIPGEGTDTQYF
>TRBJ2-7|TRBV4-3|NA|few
TGCGCCAGCAGCCAAGGCGGGACAGCCGTGGGGCAGTACTTC
CASSQGGTAVGQYF
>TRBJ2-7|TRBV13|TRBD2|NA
TGTGCCAGCAGCTCAGTCGGGGTAGCGGGAGAAGACGAGCAGTACTTC
CASSSVGVAGEDEQYF
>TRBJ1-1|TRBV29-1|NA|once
TGCAGCGTTGGGGGAGGAATAATCACTGAAGCTTTCTTT
CSVGGGIITEAFF
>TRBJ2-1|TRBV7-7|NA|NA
TGTGCTAGCAGCCGGGGAGGAGGCTTGAATGAGCAGTTCTTC
CASSRGGGLNEQFF
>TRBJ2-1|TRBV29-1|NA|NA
TGCAGCGTTAGGCGGGGGCCTACCTACAATGAGCAGTTCTTC
CSVRRGPTYNEQFF
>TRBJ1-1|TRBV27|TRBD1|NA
TGTGCCAGCAGTTACGGACAGGGGGTGGGCACTGAAGCTTTCTTT
CASSYGQGVGTEAFF
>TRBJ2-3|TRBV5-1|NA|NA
TGCGCCAGCAGCTTATTAGCTTCTGCGGATACGCAGTATTTT
CASSLLASADTQYF
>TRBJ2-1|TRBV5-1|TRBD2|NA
TGCGCCAGCAGCTTGGCGCCGGGACTAGCGGGAGATGAGCAGTTCTTC
CASSLAPGLAGDEQFF
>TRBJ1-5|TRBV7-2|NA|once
TGTGCCAGCAGCTTAGAAAGTTCAGTTAGCAATCAGCCCCAGCATTTT
CASSLESSVSNQPQHF
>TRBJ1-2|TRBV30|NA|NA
TGTGCCTGGAGTGCGCCAGGGAGGTATGGCTACACCTTC
CAWSAPGRYGYTF
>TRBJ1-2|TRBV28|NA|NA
TGTGCCAGCAGAATGGACAGTAACTATGGCTACACCTTC
CASRMDSNYGYTF
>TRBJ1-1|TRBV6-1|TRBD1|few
TGTGCCACCCGTGAGGGACAGCTGAACACTGAAGCTTTCTTT
CATREGQLNTEAFF
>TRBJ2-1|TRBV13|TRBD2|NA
TGTGCCAGTAGTCGGGCAGGGCTAGCGGGTTACAATGAGCAGTTCTTC
CASSRAGLAGYNEQFF
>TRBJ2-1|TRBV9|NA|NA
TGTGCCAGCAGCGTAGCTGAGTCTATGTGGAATGAGCAGTTCTTC
CASSVAESMWNEQFF
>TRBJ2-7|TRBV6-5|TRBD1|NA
TGTGCCAGCAGTCGGACAGGGTTGAGCTCCTACGAGCAGTACTTC
CASSRTGLSSYEQYF
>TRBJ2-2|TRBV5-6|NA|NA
TGTGCCAGCAGCTTCGGCACCGGGGAGCTGTTTTTT
CASSFGTGELFF
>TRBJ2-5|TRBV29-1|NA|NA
TGCAGCGCCCGCTATGAAGAGACCCAGTACTTC
CSARYEETQYF
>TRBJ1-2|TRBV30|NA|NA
TGTGCCTGGAGTTTTCGCCTTAGCCCGAACTATGGCTACACCTTC
CAWSFRLSPNYGYTF
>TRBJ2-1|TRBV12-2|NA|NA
TGTGCAAGTCGCTGCTTTGTTCTAGAAGCGGGAATTTACAATGAGCAGTTCTTC
CASRCFVLEAGIYNEQFF
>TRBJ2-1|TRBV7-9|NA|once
TGTGCCAGCGGCTTGGCCTCCTACAATGAGCAGTTCTTC
CASGLASYNEQFF
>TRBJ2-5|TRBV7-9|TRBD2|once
TGTGCCAGCAGCTTACCCCCTCGGGGTAGCGGGTACCAAGAGACCCAGTACTTC
CASSLPPRGSGYQETQYF
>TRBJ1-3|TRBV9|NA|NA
TGTGCCAGCAGCTCTAATCAGGGAAAGGGAAACACCATATATTTT
CASSSNQGKGNTIYF
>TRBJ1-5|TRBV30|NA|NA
TGTGCCTGGAGTGTTCGGGGGGGTAACCAGCCCCAGCATTTT
CAWSVRGGNQPQHF
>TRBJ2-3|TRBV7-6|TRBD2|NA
TGTGCCAGCAGCCTTGAGACTAGCGGGGTCAGCACAGATACGCAGTATTTT
CASSLETSGVSTDTQYF
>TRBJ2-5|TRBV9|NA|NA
TGTGCCAGCAGCGGCAGGGGGGATGCGGGACTAGTAACCCAGTACTTC
CASSGRGDAGLVTQYF
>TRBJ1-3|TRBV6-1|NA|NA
TGTGCCAGCAAGCGGAACTCTGGAAACACCATATATTTT
CASKRNSGNTIYF
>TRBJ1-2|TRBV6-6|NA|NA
TGTGCCAGCAGTTACTCGAGGGAGGGCTATGGCTACACCTTC
CASSYSREGYGYTF
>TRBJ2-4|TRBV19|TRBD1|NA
TGTGCCAGTAGCTGGGCCGGGACAGGGGGTTACCTAGCCAAAAACATTCAGTACTTC
CASSWAGTGGYLAKNIQYF
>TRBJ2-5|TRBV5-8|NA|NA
TGTGCCAGCAGCTTGGTGACTTGGGAGACCCAGTACTTC
CASSLVTWETQYF
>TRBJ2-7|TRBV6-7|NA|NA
TGTGCCAGCAGTTCTGAGGTACCCCTACCCTACGAGCAGTACTTC
CASSSEVPLPYEQYF
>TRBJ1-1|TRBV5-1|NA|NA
TGCGCCAGCAGCTTGTACGGGGAGCGCACTGAAGCTTTCTTT
CASSLYGERTEAFF
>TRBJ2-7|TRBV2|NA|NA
TGTGCCAGTCAGACAGATACCCACTACGAGCAGTACTTC
CASQTDTHYEQYF
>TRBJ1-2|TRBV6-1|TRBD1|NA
TGTGCCAGCAGTGCCGCGGGACAGGCCGACCGGAGCTATGGCTACACCTTC
CASSAAGQADRSYGYTF
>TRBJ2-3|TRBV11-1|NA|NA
TGTGCCAGCAGCTTTAGGACAGCTAGCACAGATACGCAGTATTTT
CASSFRTASTDTQYF
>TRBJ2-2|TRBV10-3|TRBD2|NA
TGTGCCATCAAGGGGTCAGCGGGAGTAGAGATCGGGGAGCTGTTTTTT
CAIKGSAGVEIGELFF
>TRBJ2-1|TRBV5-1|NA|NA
TGCGCCAGCAGCTTGACTAGCCCCATAGAGAGTGAGCAGTTCTTC
CASSLTSPIESEQFF
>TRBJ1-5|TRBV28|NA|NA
TGTGCCAGCAGCGCAGGACGGAGGGGTAGCAATCAGCCCCAGCATTTT
CASSAGRRGSNQPQHF
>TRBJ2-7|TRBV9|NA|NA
TGTGCCAGCAGCGTATGGGGCACCGTTAACGGCGAGCAGTACTTC
CASSVWGTVNGEQYF
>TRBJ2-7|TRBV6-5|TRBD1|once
TGTGCCAGCAGTTGGGGACAGATCTACGAGCAGTACTTC
CASSWGQIYEQYF
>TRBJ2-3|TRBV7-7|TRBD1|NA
TGTGCTAGCAGCCCAGGGACAGGAGTAACAGATACGCAGTATTTT
CASSPGTGVTDTQYF
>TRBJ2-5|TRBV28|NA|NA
TGTGCCAGCAGTTTACCGTCGTCGGGGGAGACCCAGTACTTC
CASSLPSSGETQYF
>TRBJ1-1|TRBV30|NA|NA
TGTGCCTGGAGTGTACTAGTCGTCCCTTCCACTGAAGCTTTCTTT
CAWSVLVVPSTEAFF
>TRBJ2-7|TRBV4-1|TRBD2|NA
TGCGCCAGCAGCCAAGCCGCGGGACTAGCGGAATACGAGCAGTACTTC
CASSQAAGLAEYEQYF
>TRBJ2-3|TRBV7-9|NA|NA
TGTGCCAGCAGCTCTAAAACCACAGATACGCAGTATTTT
CASSSKTTDTQYF
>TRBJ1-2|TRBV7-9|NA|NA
TGTGCCAGCAGAGGCGGAGCTAACTATGGCTACACCTTC
CASRGGANYGYTF
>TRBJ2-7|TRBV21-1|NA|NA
TGTGCCAGCAGCGCCTACTCCGGGACAGGGTCCTACGAGCAGTACTTC
CASSAYSGTGSYEQYF